This T cell receptor (beta chain) emerged from a study of T cell repertoires in cytomegalovirus infection. The wider study: It was the public TCR beta signatures that indicated both CMV infection and matching HLA type. Broader study findings: Within the response measured ex vivo, HLA-C-restricted CMV-specific TCR beta clonotypes were dominant. Individuals carrying CMV plus the relevant HLA were identified by cumulative frequency of public TCR beta families.

TCRdb passed the reads through MiXCR, listing each CDR3 protein once. The table lists roughly 720,000 distinct CDR3 sequences, approximately 34% of them singletons, with more than 2.5% in the top ten. Germline V gene lookup returns CDR1 MNHEY and CDR2 SMNVEV (reference sequence). The CDR3 contains 14 residues. V lost 4 bases and J lost 5, with 12 bases in between. Note on this clonotype: Its antigen is unidentified.

This chain uses TRBV27 with TRBJ1-5; no reliable D call. The sequence was obtained from a human donor in good health (CMV status not recorded). Some clones in this sample may be carry-over from other donors' samples. The sample consisted of PBMCs. Written as DNA, the CDR3 is TGTGCCAGCAGTTCTCCGGGCTTTGATCAGCCCCAGCATTTT. Encoded protein: CASSSPGFDQPQHF.